A selection of T cell receptor beta chains follows, all from one sample in a study of cytomegalovirus exposure and HLA in healthy donors. The repertoire was sequenced with immunoSEQ multiplex PCR; TCRdb's copy has only in-frame clones and lacks some. The sample holds around 180,000 clones, about four fifths seen once. Material: PBMCs. Receptors were obtained from a man aged 25-45 years in good health and CMV-seropositive. Both conserved end residues are trimmed from each CDR3. Clone size, where shown, is once, few, many, or a class for clones that have expanded.

clone_size | v_call | cdr3_aa
few | TRBV9 | ASSASGQGGEKLF
NA | TRBV4-2 | ASSQDEGLASYEQY
NA | TRBV4-3 | ASSQDRGANYGYT
once | TRBV7-9 | ASSLVDPRGSEAF
NA | TRBV6-6 | ASSSHGQGDQPQH
NA | TRBV4-3 | ASSQDRGRSYGYT
NA | TRBV7-8 | ASSLPAGGSNQPQH
few | TRBV2 | ASRRGGNNQPQH
NA | TRBV5-6 | ASSVDSFNEQF
NA | TRBV7-3 | ASSPYDRGSVEQF
NA | TRBV5-4 | ASSLRYRGSYEQY
few | TRBV7-9 | ASSPPTGLSTTEAF
few | TRBV7-2 | ASSLIPGLPNEQF
NA | TRBV11-3 | ASSLPGGNSYEQY
NA | TRBV5-1 | ASSLGQGQTEAF
NA | TRBV29-1 | SPVGRGDRGNEQF
NA | TRBV5-6 | ASSLVAIGDTQY
NA | TRBV7-2 | ASSLISGPYQETQY
NA | TRBV7-8 | ASSLVFGSLAGELF
few | TRBV10-3 | AISELVSSYNEQF
NA | TRBV5-1 | ASSLRPVNTEAF
NA | TRBV18 | ASSPPGDTWAEQY
NA | TRBV27 | ASSFGQGYEQY
NA | TRBV19 | ASSIGAQGRETQY
few | TRBV6-1 | ASRQNSPLH
NA | TRBV7-9 | ASSLARGLRETQY
NA | TRBV9 | ASSVGGEAETQY
once | TRBV7-9 | ASSSPRGGSTEAF
few | TRBV25-1 | ASSEYKGWGETQY
NA | TRBV5-5 | ASSLSGTDTQY
NA | TRBV11-2 | ASSPGTGGGEQY
NA | TRBV6-1 | ASSERRREKLF
once | TRBV5-6 | ASSLGARLSYNEQF
NA | TRBV7-3 | ASSPGLGSSYEQY
NA | TRBV5-6 | ASSLVAVGYADTQY
NA | TRBV5-6 | ASSLKGGENIQY
once | TRBV11-2 | ASRHIGGGLRGYNEQF
NA | TRBV28 | ASSLPQVVTQY
NA | TRBV5-4 | ASSLGGRNSPLH
NA | TRBV11-3 | ASSPGQSMNTEAF
NA | TRBV5-1 | ASGTPNTGELF
NA | TRBV11-2 | ASSSSGRVYEQY
NA | TRBV19 | ASSAQSIYEQY
NA | TRBV9 | ASSVRQMNTEAF
once | TRBV28 | ASSRNPDSTGELF
NA | TRBV27 | ASSGILEETQY
NA | TRBV18 | ASSQGANSNEQF
NA | TRBV5-1 | ASKSGSGGELF
NA | TRBV13 | ASSLGAGTNYGYT
few | TRBV28 | ASSYRAYGYT
NA | TRBV7-9 | SSGPGQEGEKLF
NA | TRBV5-1 | ASSYGQGAVNEQF
NA | TRBV27 | ASSYQQGNALKYGYT
NA | TRBV6-5 | ASSPAGKDGAF
NA | TRBV30 | AWTSGRNHEQF
NA | TRBV4-3 | ASSHSWALGDNEQF
NA | TRBV7-2 | ASSSASGGFGDTQY
NA | TRBV5-6 | ASSSLRQGNTGELF